One sample yielded the 24 T cell receptor beta chains listed below, sequenced in a study of cytomegalovirus exposure and HLA in healthy donors. The primer mix had 60 Vbeta and 13 Jbeta primers. TCRdb's copy holds only in-frame clones and misses some; the assay was immunoSEQ multiplex PCR. This table has roughly 150,000 clones, approximately 83% appearing once. The sequenced sample was PBMCs. These receptor sequences come from a male donor in good health and CMV-seronegative.

The DNA of the CDR3 is TGTGCCATCAGTGTGGGAGACTCGAGCTCCTACGAGCAGTACTTC. Translated, it gives CAISVGDSSSYEQYF. The V call is TRBV10-3, the J call TRBJ2-7; D is possibly TRBD2 (5 bases). From germline, CDR1 is ENHRY and CDR2 SYGVKD. The V gene lost 4 bases and the J gene lost 0 bases, with 13 bases spanning the gap. The CDR3 is made up of 15 amino acids.

The gene calls are TRBV29-1 and TRBJ1-2; 9 bases agree with TRBD1. CDR1 is SQVTM, CDR2 ANQGSEA, per germline. The V segment lost 4 bases and the J segment 1 base; nucleotides outside the gene matches: 4. The CDR3 has 14 residues. CDR3 DNA sequence: TGCAGCGTTGGGCCGGACAGGGGTAACTATGGCTACACCTTC. Protein: CSVGPDRGNYGYTF.

This clone was detected once. CDR3 residues: CASSVAGTGTTEAFF. In nucleotides, the CDR3 is TGTGCCAGCAGCGTCGCCGGGACAGGGACAACTGAAGCTTTCTTT. This chain joins TRBV9 and TRBJ1-1; 9 bases are shared with TRBD1. V dropped 2 bases and J dropped 5; count of bases not matched to a gene: 7. This CDR3 is built from 15 residues. CDR1 and CDR2 (germline): SGDLS, YYNGEE. The full variable domain, completed using reference TRBV9 and TRBJ1-1, is DSGVTQTPKHLITATGQRVTLRCSPRSGDLSVYWYQQSLDQGLQFLIQYYNGEERAKGNILERFSAQQFPDLHSELNLSSLELGDSALYFCASSVAGTGTTEAFFGQGTRLTVV.

The chain employs TRBV4-3 and TRBJ1-3; possibly TRBD1 for D (5 bases). Trimming pared 3 bases from V and 3 bases from J, leaving 9 bases between. Germline values: CDR1 LGHNA, CDR2 YSLEER. The CDR3 has 14 residues. This CDR3 is CASSQGGHGNTIYF. CDR3 bases: TGCGCCAGCAGCCAGGGGGGTCATGGAAACACCATATATTTT.

The CDR3 nucleotides are TGCGCCAGCAGCCGAGGACTATCCTACGAGCAGTACTTC. Its translation: CASSRGLSYEQYF. The rearrangement joins TRBV5-1 to TRBJ2-7; perhaps TRBD2 as D (6 bases). The V end lost 4 bases, the J end lost 1 base, and 9 bases lay between the germline ends. Germline loops: CDR1 SGHRS, CDR2 YFSETQ. CDR3 length: 13 residues.

The V and J genes are TRBV11-3 and TRBJ2-3; possible D gene TRBD1, 5 bases. CDR3 length: 15 residues. Germline values: CDR1 SGHNT, CDR2 YENEEA. The V end lost 5 bases, the J end lost 4 bases, and 16 bases lay between the germline ends. The DNA for the CDR3 is TGTGCCAGCAGCCCGGGCCCCCAGGGCGCAGATACGCAGTATTTT. Encoded protein: CASSPGPQGADTQYF.

Worth noting for this clone: Distinct nucleotide sequences in the sample also encode this CDR3. V gene TRBV7-2 combines with J gene TRBJ2-7, with a tentative D call TRBD1 (5 bases). Trimming left V 5 bases short and J 3 bases short, with 8 bases between. Looked up from germline, CDR1 is SGHTA and CDR2 is FQGNSA. The CDR3 is 12 residues long. Written as DNA, the CDR3 is TGTGCCAGCAGCCGACAGAGCTACGAGCAGTACTTC. Protein sequence: CASSRQSYEQYF.

The rearrangement uses TRBV9 and TRBJ1-2; D might be TRBD1 (6 bases). The CDR3 is 17 amino acids. With 0 bases removed from V and 2 bases from J, the gap between germline ends came to 17 bases. Germline V gene sequence: CDR1 SGDLS, CDR2 YYNGEE. The CDR3 bases are TGTGCCAGCAGCGTAGTCCCAGGGGCCATTGGCAACTATGGCTACACCTTC. It yields the protein CASSVVPGAIGNYGYTF.

This sequence joins TRBV29-1 and TRBJ2-7, with 9 bases fitting TRBD1. The J segment lost 4 bases and the V segment lost 6 bases, leaving 7 bases of the junction unmatched. Per germline, CDR1 SQVTM and CDR2 ANQGSEA. The CDR3 has 13 residues. DNA for the CDR3: TGCAGCGTCCGGGACAGGGATCGGTACGAGCAGTACTTC. Encoded protein: CSVRDRDRYEQYF.

The V and J genes are TRBV11-2 and TRBJ2-1; the D is unclear. CDR1 is SGHAT and CDR2 is FQNNGV in the germline V gene. The CDR3 consists of 15 residues. V lost 6 bases and J lost 5, with 17 bases in between. CDR3 DNA sequence: TGTGCCAGCAGTCCCCCCGGTTTGCCTCACAATGAGCAGTTCTTC. This encodes CASSPPGLPHNEQFF.

The sample holds one count of this clone. The rearrangement uses TRBV5-3 and TRBJ2-2; maybe TRBD1 (6 bases). TRBV5-3 is an ORF for which the function is uncertain. The V end was cut by 1 base, the J end by 2 bases, with 9 bases between. CDR3 size: 15 residues. The CDR3 spells CARSLRTENTGELFF. CDR3 sequence (DNA): TGTGCCAGAAGCTTGAGGACAGAAAACACCGGGGAGCTGTTTTTT.

V usage is TRBV2 and J usage is TRBJ2-1; D remains unclear. The germline V gene encodes CDR1 SNHLY and CDR2 FYNNEI. The V and J ends lost 5 bases and 6 bases respectively, with 11 bases between them. The CDR3 runs to 13 residues. The CDR3 sequence: CASSIQVTNEQFF. In DNA, the CDR3 is TGTGCCAGCAGTATCCAGGTTACCAATGAGCAGTTCTTC.

V is TRBV7-9 and J is TRBJ2-3; a possible D gene is TRBD2 (5 bases). The CDR3 has 13 residues. The V gene lost 5 bases and the J gene lost 5 bases, with 11 bases spanning the gap. Germline lookup yields CDR1 SEHNR and CDR2 FQNEAQ (reference sequence). CDR3 DNA: TGTGCCAGCAGCCCACTCGGGGTAGATACGCAGTATTTT. Translated: CASSPLGVDTQYF.

The V call is TRBV9, the J call TRBJ1-1; D possibly corresponds to TRBD1 (6 bases). CDR1 and CDR2 from the germline V gene are SGDLS and YYNGEE. The CDR3 extends over 13 amino acids. Trimming pared 3 bases from V and 3 bases from J, leaving 9 bases between. CDR3 residues: CASSAQGHTEAFF. CDR3 bases: TGTGCCAGCAGCGCACAGGGCCACACTGAAGCTTTCTTT.

The gene calls are TRBV25-1 and TRBJ1-3; 8 nucleotides match TRBD1. CDR3 size: 17 residues. V lost 5 bases to trimming and J lost 3 bases; unmatched junction nucleotides: 12. Germline V lookup: CDR1 MGHDK, CDR2 SYGVNS. The chain's CDR3 is CASSSRTGKGFGNTIYF. As DNA, the CDR3 is TGTGCCAGCAGTTCTAGGACAGGGAAAGGTTTTGGAAACACCATATATTTT. Drawing the rest from reference TRBV25-1 and TRBJ1-3, the complete variable domain is EADIYQTPRYLVIGTGKKITLECSQTMGHDKMYWYQQDPGMELHLIHYSYGVNSTEKGDLSSESTVSRIRTEHFPLTLESARPSHTSQYLCASSSRTGKGFGNTIYFGEGSWLTVV.

Here the CDR3 reads CATKRQALSYEQYF. CDR3 in DNA: TGTGCCACCAAGAGACAGGCCCTGTCCTACGAGCAGTACTTC. The V and J genes are TRBV27 and TRBJ2-7; possible D gene TRBD1, 6 bases. V was pared by 10 bases and J by 1 base, with 17 bases between. This CDR3 is 14 amino acids long. Per germline, CDR1 MNHEY and CDR2 SMNVEV (reference sequence).

This clone showed up just once. This rearrangement joins TRBV18 to TRBJ2-1, with 8 nucleotides matching TRBD2. The CDR3 spans 13 residues. Germline V CDR1 and CDR2: KGHSH, LQKENI. Germline trimming cut 5 bases from V and 9 bases from J; bases unmatched to any gene: 6. CDR3 protein: CASSSGLEGEQFF. Written as DNA, the CDR3 is TGTGCCAGCTCATCGGGACTAGAGGGTGAGCAGTTCTTC. Based on the CDR3 plus reference TRBV18 and TRBJ2-1, the full variable domain is NAGVMQNPRHLVRRRGQEARLRCSPMKGHSHVYWYRQLPEEGLKFMVYLQKENIIDESGMPKERFSAEFPKEGPSILRIQQVVRGDSAAYFCASSSGLEGEQFFGPGTRLTVL.

The rearrangement uses TRBV2 and TRBJ2-7; D unresolved. V was clipped by 3 bases and J by 1 base, with 10 bases between them. The CDR3 has 14 amino acids. The germline V gene has CDR1 SNHLY and CDR2 FYNNEI. DNA of the CDR3: TGTGCCAGCAGTGATGGTCCCGAGTCCTACGAGCAGTACTTC. Translated: CASSDGPESYEQYF.

V is TRBV28 and J is TRBJ2-1; no definite D call. The CDR3 has 17 amino acids. The germline gives CDR1 MDHEN, CDR2 SYDVKM. V lost 1 base, J lost 2 bases, and 15 bases lay in between. In DNA form, the CDR3 reads TGTGCCAGCAGTTTATCCCTGGGCGTAAAGGCCTACAATGAGCAGTTCTTC. Its translation: CASSLSLGVKAYNEQFF.

The rearrangement links TRBV5-1 to TRBJ2-1; D perhaps matches TRBD2 (6 bases). Germline V gene sequence: CDR1 SGHRS, CDR2 YFSETQ. The CDR3 is 16 amino acids. V was shortened by 0 bases and J by 5 bases, with 15 bases between the two germline ends. The CDR3 coding sequence is TGCGCCAGCAGCTTGGGGCAGGGAGGCCTACACAATGAGCAGTTCTTC. Translating it yields CASSLGQGGLHNEQFF.

CDR3 sequence: CASSPIGTESFSGANVLTF. The CDR3 DNA reads as TGTGCCAGCAGCCCCATAGGGACAGAGAGTTTCTCTGGGGCCAACGTCCTGACTTTC. The rearrangement uses TRBV9 and TRBJ2-6, with 7 bases that match TRBD1. Germline V gene lookup returns CDR1 SGDLS and CDR2 YYNGEE. J was trimmed by 0 bases and V by 4 bases; bases with no gene match: 13. The CDR3 consists of 19 residues. Full variable domain (remainder filled in from reference TRBV9 and TRBJ2-6): DSGVTQTPKHLITATGQRVTLRCSPRSGDLSVYWYQQSLDQGLQFLIQYYNGEERAKGNILERFSAQQFPDLHSELNLSSLELGDSALYFCASSPIGTESFSGANVLTFGAGSRLTVL.

The chain is built from TRBV4-3 and TRBJ2-7, with 8 bases identical to TRBD2. The CDR3 has 15 residues. Per germline, CDR1 LGHNA and CDR2 YSLEER. V lost 0 bases to trimming and J lost 9 bases; unmatched junction nucleotides: 10. CDR3 amino acids: CASSQDVGRGFAQYF. In DNA, the CDR3 is TGCGCCAGCAGCCAAGATGTCGGGAGGGGGTTCGCGCAGTACTTC.

This rearrangement joins TRBV10-3 to TRBJ2-2, with D possibly being TRBD1 (7 bases). Germline V lookup: CDR1 ENHRY, CDR2 SYGVKD. V was pared by 4 bases and J by 7 bases, with 16 bases between. The CDR3 contains 15 residues. CDR3 in amino acids: CAISGQGGGDGELFF. For the CDR3, the DNA is TGTGCCATCAGTGGACAAGGGGGCGGGGACGGGGAGCTGTTTTTT.

The V gene is TRBV9, the J gene TRBJ1-4; 7 bases align to TRBD1. The CDR3 covers 16 residues. Germline-derived CDR1 and CDR2 are SGDLS and YYNGEE. The junction had 13 bases not matched to a gene; V was cut back by 4 bases and J by 7 bases. Here the CDR3 DNA reads TGTGCCAGCAGCACAGGGGTAGGGGCCGGGGCTGAAAAACTGTTTTTT. Residues: CASSTGVGAGAEKLFF.